The present T cell receptor (beta chain) was sequenced within a study of blood T cell repertoires in COVID-19. Whole-study context: Samples of COVID-19 (acute and convalescent) were obtained from the United States, Italy and Spain.

Germline V gene lookup returns CDR1 SEHNR and CDR2 FQNEAQ (reference sequence). J was trimmed by 2 bases and V by 2 bases; bases with no gene match: 8. This CDR3 region has 19 residues. As originally analysed: From reference gene primer amplification, estimates of nucleated cell counts were derived. The repertoire was sequenced with immunoSEQ multiplex PCR; TCRdb's copy has only in-frame clones and lacks some. That table gives V, J and clone size, and the DNA gave D and trimming. In the table there are a few hundred thousand clones, about 90% of which are singletons. Material for sequencing was peripheral blood. The source is a woman between 65 and 79 years old with COVID-19, enrolled during active disease. The chain employs TRBV7-9 and TRBJ2-3; 15 nucleotides align to TRBD2. This chain's CDR3 is CASSLYGTSGGTYTDTQYF. CDR3 nucleotides: TGTGCCAGCAGCTTATATGGGACTAGCGGGGGGACGTACACAGATACGCAGTATTTT.